The next 8 T cell receptor beta chains were all read from a single sample in a study of blood T cells in healthy people across ages. With a J-beta primer mix and a sample-barcoded 5' primer, a second PCR ran about 7 to 11 cycles. TCRdb redid the calling of the 5' RACE reads with MiXCR, one entry per CDR3 protein. The sample carries 650,000 to 1,000,000 distinct CDR3 sequences, roughly 40% recorded once. The sample taken for sequencing was blood. These receptors originate from a man between 18 and 29 years old in good health.

The V call is TRBV7-8, the J call TRBJ1-5; D unclear. V dropped 2 bases and J dropped 0 bases, with 14 bases sitting between them. Germline-derived CDR1 and CDR2 are SGHVS and FQNEAQ. This CDR3 region has 17 residues. The chain's CDR3 is CASSLSVVRDSNQPQHF. CDR3 in DNA: TGTGCCAGCAGCTTATCGGTGGTTCGTGATAGCAATCAGCCCCAGCATTTT. Full variable domain (rest looked up from reference TRBV7-8 and TRBJ1-5): GAGVSQSPRYKVAKRGQDVALRCDPISGHVSLFWYQQALGQGPEFLTYFQNEAQLDKSGLPSDRFFAERPEGSVSTLKIQRTQQEDSAVYLCASSLSVVRDSNQPQHFGDGTRLSIL.

This clonotype occurred a few times. The chain combines TRBV5-1 with TRBJ2-5, with D possibly being TRBD1 (5 bases). Germline-derived CDR1 and CDR2 are SGHRS and YFSETQ. V was clipped by 3 bases and J by 5 bases, with 17 bases between them. CDR3 length: 15 amino acids. CDR3 nucleotides: TGCGCCAGCAGCTCTGACGGCAGGGTGGTGGAGACCCAGTACTTC. Amino acids: CASSSDGRVVETQYF.

This chain uses TRBV29-1 with TRBJ2-3, with a possible D match to TRBD1 (6 bases). This CDR3 is 14 amino acids long. Germline loops: CDR1 SQVTM, CDR2 ANQGSEA. V was trimmed by 5 bases and J by 2 bases, leaving 14 bases between them. This CDR3 reads CSVRPAGVTDTQYF. CDR3 sequence (DNA): TGCAGCGTTCGCCCCGCAGGGGTCACAGATACGCAGTATTTT.

This clonotype was recorded a few times. The V call is TRBV12-3 or TRBV12-4, the J call TRBJ1-4; no firm D call. V gave up 6 bases and J gave up 2 bases, with 7 bases separating them. The CDR3 consists of 13 residues. For the CDR3, the DNA is TGTGCCAGCAGCGGAGGGACTAATGAAAAACTGTTTTTT. This gives the protein CASSGGTNEKLFF.

This clonotype has more than one count but fewer than ten. The chain links TRBV6-5 to TRBJ2-3, with 10 bases matching TRBD2. J was trimmed by 0 bases and V by 2 bases; bases with no gene match: 5. There are 17 residues in the CDR3. Germline-derived CDR1 and CDR2 are MNHEY and SVGAGI. The chain's CDR3 is CASSYRTAGGSTDTQYF. CDR3 in DNA: TGTGCCAGCAGTTACCGCACAGCGGGGGGGAGCACAGATACGCAGTATTTT.

Only a few counts were recorded for this clonotype. The chain uses TRBV30 and TRBJ1-2, with TRBD1 as a possible D gene (5 bases). The CDR3 runs 15 residues. The V end was cut by 2 bases, the J end by 4 bases, with 17 bases between. Germline loops: CDR1 GTSNPN, CDR2 SVGIG (reference sequence). CDR3 sequence reads: CAWSPGGVVPYGYTF. DNA for the CDR3: TGTGCCTGGAGTCCCGGGGGGGTTGTACCCTATGGCTACACCTTC. The full variable domain, rest sourced from reference TRBV30 and TRBJ1-2, is SQTIHQWPATLVQPVGSPLSLECTVEGTSNPNLYWYRQAAGRGLQLLFYSVGIGQISSEVPQNLSASRPQDRQFILSSKKLLLSDSGFYLCAWSPGGVVPYGYTFGSGTRLTVV.

The chain carries TRBV6-5 and TRBJ2-5, with TRBD2 as a possible D gene (6 bases). The V end lost 3 bases, the J end lost 11 bases, and 16 bases lay between the germline ends. The germline gives CDR1 MNHEY, CDR2 SVGAGI. The CDR3 covers 13 residues. The CDR3 sequence: CASSYGGTNEQYF. DNA for the CDR3: TGTGCCAGCAGTTATGGGGGGACCAATGAGCAGTACTTC.

The chain employs TRBV5-5 and TRBJ2-2; TRBD2 matches 8 bases. This CDR3 comprises 16 residues. Germline values: CDR1 SGHKS, CDR2 YYEKEE (reference sequence). J gave up 4 bases and V 0 bases, and 5 bases lay outside the gene matches. CDR3 sequence reads: CASSLAGGSGTGELFF. DNA of the CDR3: TGTGCCAGCAGCTTGGCGGGAGGGTCAGGCACCGGGGAGCTGTTTTTT. Looking up the rest from reference TRBV5-5 and TRBJ2-2 gives the full variable domain: DAGVTQSPTHLIKTRGQQVTLRCSPISGHKSVSWYQQVLGQGPQFIFQYYEKEERGRGNFPDRFSARQFPNYSSELNVNALLLGDSALYLCASSLAGGSGTGELFFGEGSRLTVL.